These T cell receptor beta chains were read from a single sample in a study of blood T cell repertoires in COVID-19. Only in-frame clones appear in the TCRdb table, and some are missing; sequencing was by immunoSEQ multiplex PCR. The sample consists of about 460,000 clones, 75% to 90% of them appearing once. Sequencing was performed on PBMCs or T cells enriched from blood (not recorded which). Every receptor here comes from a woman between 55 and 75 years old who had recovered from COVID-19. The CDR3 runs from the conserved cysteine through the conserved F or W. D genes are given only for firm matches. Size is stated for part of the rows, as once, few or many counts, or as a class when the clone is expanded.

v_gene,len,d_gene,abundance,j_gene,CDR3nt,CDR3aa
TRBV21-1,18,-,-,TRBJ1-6,TGTGCCAGCCCCACCGACAGGGACGGATGCTCCTATAATTCACCCCTCCACTTT,CASPTDRDGCSYNSPLHF
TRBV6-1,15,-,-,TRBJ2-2,TGTGCCAGCAGTGAACAGGGGCTGGTCACCGGGGAGCTGTTTTTT,CASSEQGLVTGELFF
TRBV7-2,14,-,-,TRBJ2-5,TGTGCCAGCAGCTTAGGAGTGGTGCAAGAGACCCAGTACTTC,CASSLGVVQETQYF
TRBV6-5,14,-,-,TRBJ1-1,TGTGCCAGCATTAGGAGCGGCAGCCACACTGAAGCTTTCTTT,CASIRSGSHTEAFF
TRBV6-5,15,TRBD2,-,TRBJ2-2,TGTGCCAGCCAGTACAGCGGGGGGTTCACCGGGGAGCTGTTTTTT,CASQYSGGFTGELFF
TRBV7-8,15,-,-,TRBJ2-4,TGTGCCAGCAGCTTATCCGGACTAGCCAAAAACATTCAGTACTTC,CASSLSGLAKNIQYF
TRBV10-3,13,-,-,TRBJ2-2,TGTGCCATCGTCCAGGATAGTAACGGGGAGCTGTTTTTT,CAIVQDSNGELFF
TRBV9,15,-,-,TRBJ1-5,TGTGCCAGCAGCGCCTCGCCGGGTTCGGGTCAGCCCCAGCATTTT,CASSASPGSGQPQHF
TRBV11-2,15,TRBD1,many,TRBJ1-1,TGTGCCAGCAGGGGAGAGACAGGGGGCCCATCTGAAGCTTTCTTT,CASRGETGGPSEAFF
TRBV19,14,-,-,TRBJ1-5,TGTGCCAGTAGAAACGACAAGCCCCCCAGGCCCCAGCATTTT,CASRNDKPPRPQHF
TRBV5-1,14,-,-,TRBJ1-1,TGCGCCAGCAGCTCGCCTGACACGAACACTGAAGCTTTCTTT,CASSSPDTNTEAFF
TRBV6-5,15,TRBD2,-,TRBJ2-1,TGTGCCAGCAGCCTGACTAGCGGGGAGAACAATGAGCAGTTCTTC,CASSLTSGENNEQFF
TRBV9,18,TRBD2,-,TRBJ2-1,TGTGCCAGCAGCGTAGAGGGTAGCGGGGGGTACTGGAACAATGAGCAGTTCTTC,CASSVEGSGGYWNNEQFF
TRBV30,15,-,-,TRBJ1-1,TGTGCCTGGAATCTGTTCCGGGGGGAATCAACTGAAGCTTTCTTT,CAWNLFRGESTEAFF
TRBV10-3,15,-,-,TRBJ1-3,TGTGCCATCAGCGAAACGGACAGCGCAGGAAACACCATATATTTT,CAISETDSAGNTIYF
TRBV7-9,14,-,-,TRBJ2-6,TGTGCCAGCAGTCCGAGGTCTGGGGCCAACGTCCTGACTTTC,CASSPRSGANVLTF
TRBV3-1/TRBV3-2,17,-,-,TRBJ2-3,TGTGCCAGCAGCCATCGCCTCGGGGGACCCCCCACAGATACGCAGTATTTT,CASSHRLGGPPTDTQYF